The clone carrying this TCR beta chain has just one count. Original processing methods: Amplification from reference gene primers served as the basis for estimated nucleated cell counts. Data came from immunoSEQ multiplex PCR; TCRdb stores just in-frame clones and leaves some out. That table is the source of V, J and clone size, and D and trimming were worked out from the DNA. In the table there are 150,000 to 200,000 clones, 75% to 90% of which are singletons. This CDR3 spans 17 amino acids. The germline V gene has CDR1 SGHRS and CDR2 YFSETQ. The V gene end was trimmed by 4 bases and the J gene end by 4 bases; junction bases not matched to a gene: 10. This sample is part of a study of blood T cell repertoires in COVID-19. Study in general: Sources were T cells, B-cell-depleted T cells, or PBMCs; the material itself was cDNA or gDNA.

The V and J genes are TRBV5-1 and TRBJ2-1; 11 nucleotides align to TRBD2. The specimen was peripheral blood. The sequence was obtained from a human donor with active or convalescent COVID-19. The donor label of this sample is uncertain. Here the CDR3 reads CASSDLVAGGPYNEQFF. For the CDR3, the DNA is TGCGCCAGCAGCGATTTGGTAGCGGGAGGGCCATACAATGAGCAGTTCTTC.